This is a list of T cell receptor beta chains from one sample in a study of cytomegalovirus exposure and HLA in healthy donors. This table comes from immunoSEQ multiplex PCR, and its TCRdb copy is limited to in-frame clones, with some not included. The table lists about 120,000 clones, around 68% of them singletons, with 11% in the top ten. Specimen: PBMCs. Source of these receptors: a woman aged 45 to 65 in good health and CMV-seropositive. The CDR3 runs from the conserved cysteine through the conserved F or W. The order of the fields is clone size, V gene, D gene, J gene, CDR3 protein, CDR3 DNA. The D gene is left open where the match is weak. Some rows have no size entry. The others give once, few or many, or a class for an expanded clone.

few	TRBV5-4	.	TRBJ2-5	CASSGANQETQYF	TGTGCCAGCAGCGGAGCAAACCAAGAGACCCAGTACTTC
.	TRBV28	.	TRBJ1-2	CASRPTMNYGYTF	TGTGCCAGCAGACCGACAATGAACTATGGCTACACCTTC
.	TRBV21-1	.	TRBJ1-4	CASSRDSPLATNEKLFF	TGTGCCAGCAGCCGGGACAGTCCTTTAGCAACTAATGAAAAACTGTTTTTT
.	TRBV7-3	.	TRBJ2-5	CASSSGPQGYETQYF	TGTGCCAGCAGCTCGGGGCCACAGGGTTACGAGACCCAGTACTTC
.	TRBV7-9	TRBD1	TRBJ1-4	CASSARTGGGEKLFF	TGTGCCAGCAGCGCGAGGACAGGGGGGGGTGAAAAACTGTTTTTT
.	TRBV7-2	.	TRBJ2-1	CASSKGLQINNEQFF	TGTGCCAGCAGCAAGGGACTCCAAATAAACAATGAGCAGTTCTTC
.	TRBV28	TRBD2	TRBJ2-1	CASSSVPGGYNEQFF	TGTGCCAGCAGCTCCGTGCCGGGAGGGTACAATGAGCAGTTCTTC
.	TRBV7-2	.	TRBJ2-1	CASSSLGLQVNEQFF	TGTGCCAGCAGCTCCCTGGGACTGCAGGTCAATGAGCAGTTCTTC
.	TRBV19	TRBD1	TRBJ1-2	CASLPPGQGTYGYTF	TGTGCCAGTCTACCCCCCGGACAGGGGACCTATGGCTACACCTTC
few	TRBV5-1	TRBD2	TRBJ2-3	CASSLGLAGITDTQYF	TGCGCCAGCAGCTTGGGGCTAGCGGGGATCACAGATACGCAGTATTTT
.	TRBV30	.	TRBJ1-2	CAWRLNRYYGYTF	TGTGCCTGGAGATTAAACAGATACTATGGCTACACCTTC
.	TRBV10-3	.	TRBJ1-5	CAISGGVNQPQHF	TGTGCCATCAGTGGAGGAGTGAATCAGCCCCAGCATTTT
.	TRBV4-1	TRBD2	TRBJ2-1	CASSQILGRNGLAGGAEQFF	TGCGCCAGCAGCCAAATTTTGGGACGGAATGGACTAGCGGGAGGGGCTGAGCAGTTCTTC
.	TRBV15	TRBD2	TRBJ2-7	CATSRVGRGDYEQYF	TGTGCCACCAGCAGAGTCGGACGGGGGGACTACGAGCAGTACTTC
.	TRBV4-1	TRBD1	TRBJ1-5	CASSQVSAGGQQPQHF	TGCGCCAGCAGCCAAGTGTCGGCAGGGGGCCAACAGCCCCAGCATTTT
.	TRBV19	.	TRBJ1-1	CASSRLNTEAFF	TGTGCCAGTAGTCGGTTGAACACTGAAGCTTTCTTT
few	TRBV28	TRBD2	TRBJ2-7	CASRDGGSSSYEQYF	TGTGCCAGCAGAGACGGGGGGTCGAGCTCCTACGAGCAGTACTTC
.	TRBV19	TRBD1	TRBJ1-5	CASSTITGEPQHF	TGTGCCAGTAGTACAATAACAGGGGAGCCCCAGCATTTT
.	TRBV7-2	TRBD2	TRBJ2-1	CASSPRTSGSYNEQFF	TGTGCCAGCAGCCCAAGAACTAGCGGGAGTTATAATGAGCAGTTCTTC
.	TRBV29-1	.	TRBJ2-7	CSVQLQGSPFYEQYF	TGCAGCGTACAACTCCAGGGTTCCCCGTTTTACGAGCAGTACTTC
.	TRBV28	TRBD1	TRBJ2-3	CASSSWAGGRTDTQYF	TGTGCCAGCAGTTCGTGGGCAGGGGGCAGGACAGATACGCAGTATTTT
.	TRBV5-5	.	TRBJ2-7	CASTATYLPYEQYF	TGTGCCAGCACGGCGACATATCTTCCCTACGAGCAGTACTTC
.	TRBV5-4	TRBD1	TRBJ1-1	CASSLGAGGKDTEAFF	TGTGCCAGCAGCTTGGGGGCAGGGGGCAAGGACACTGAAGCTTTCTTT
once	TRBV30	.	TRBJ1-1	CAWSPGQNTEAFF	TGTGCCTGGAGTCCTGGACAGAACACTGAAGCTTTCTTT
.	TRBV10-1	TRBD1	TRBJ1-6	CASRDRDSLYNSPLHF	TGCGCCAGCAGAGACCGGGACAGTCTCTATAATTCACCCCTCCACTTT
.	TRBV6-1	TRBD1	TRBJ2-7	CASRGQTYEQYF	TGTGCCAGCCGGGGACAGACCTACGAGCAGTACTTC
.	TRBV5-4	TRBD2	TRBJ2-1	CASSLPGLAVDEQFF	TGTGCCAGCAGCTTGCCGGGACTAGCAGTGGATGAGCAGTTCTTC
.	TRBV7-2	TRBD1	TRBJ1-2	CASSTTGGVDRYTF	TGTGCCAGCAGCACGACAGGGGGTGTGGATCGCTACACCTTC
.	TRBV18	TRBD1	TRBJ2-7	CASSPQIAGTGEREQYF	TGTGCCAGCTCACCCCAGATCGCAGGGACAGGGGAACGCGAGCAGTACTTC
few	TRBV7-2	TRBD2	TRBJ2-2	CASSSRIASGRGNTGELFF	TGTGCCAGCAGCTCCCGAATCGCTAGCGGGAGGGGTAACACCGGGGAGCTGTTTTTT
few	TRBV5-4	TRBD1	TRBJ2-7	CASSLRDRAYEQYF	TGTGCCAGCAGCTTGAGGGACAGGGCTTACGAGCAGTACTTC
.	TRBV4-1	TRBD1	TRBJ2-2	CASSPGQGMAGELFF	TGCGCCAGCAGCCCTGGACAGGGGATGGCCGGGGAGCTGTTTTTT
.	TRBV18	TRBD2	TRBJ2-3	CASSPTSDTQYF	TGTGCCAGCTCACCGACTAGCGATACGCAGTATTTT
.	TRBV7-2	.	TRBJ2-7	CASSRRSDVEQYF	TGTGCCAGCAGCCGCAGGTCCGACGTCGAGCAGTACTTC
.	TRBV6-4	.	TRBJ2-7	CASSRGGRGPSYEQYF	TGTGCCAGCAGTCGCGGGGGCAGGGGGCCCTCCTACGAGCAGTACTTC
once	TRBV4-1	TRBD2	TRBJ2-3	CASSPRTSGSSDTQYF	TGCGCCAGCAGCCCACGGACTAGCGGGAGTTCAGATACGCAGTATTTT
.	TRBV9	TRBD2	TRBJ2-1	CASSISGRAGNEQFF	TGTGCCAGCAGCATTAGCGGGAGGGCGGGGAATGAGCAGTTCTTC
.	TRBV5-1	TRBD2	TRBJ2-6	CATTSGGTTSGANVLTF	TGCGCCACCACAAGCGGGGGCACCACCTCTGGGGCCAACGTCCTGACTTTC
few	TRBV30	TRBD2	TRBJ2-3	CAWKLSTRLAGDIDTQYF	TGTGCCTGGAAACTCAGCACTAGGCTAGCGGGAGATATAGATACGCAGTATTTT
.	TRBV10-3	TRBD1	TRBJ2-3	CATRDRADTDTQYF	TGTGCCACCCGGGACAGGGCGGACACAGATACGCAGTATTTT
once	TRBV19	TRBD1	TRBJ2-2	CASSIRDRYTGELFF	TGTGCCAGTAGTATTCGGGACAGATACACCGGGGAGCTGTTTTTT
.	TRBV28	TRBD1	TRBJ2-7	CASTSGGLTYEQYF	TGTGCCAGCACCTCAGGGGGTCTAACCTACGAGCAGTACTTC
.	TRBV19	.	TRBJ2-3	CASSIGLAGITDTQYF	TGTGCCAGTAGTATCGGTTTGGCAGGGATCACAGATACGCAGTATTTT
.	TRBV7-9	.	TRBJ1-1	CASMQEMNTEAFF	TGTGCCAGCATGCAGGAAATGAACACTGAAGCTTTCTTT
.	TRBV7-2	.	TRBJ1-6	CASSSGSYNSPLHF	TGTGCCAGCAGCTCAGGGTCCTATAATTCACCCCTCCACTTT
.	TRBV19	.	TRBJ1-2	CASSTPNGNYGYTF	TGTGCCAGTAGTACCCCCAACGGTAACTATGGCTACACCTTC
.	TRBV4-1	TRBD1	TRBJ1-2	CASSLPYPPGQSLNYGYTF	TGCGCCAGCAGCCTTCCTTACCCCCCGGGACAGAGCCTTAACTATGGCTACACCTTC
.	TRBV30	.	TRBJ1-4	CAWSEGRGKGDEKLFF	TGTGCCTGGAGTGAAGGTCGTGGGAAAGGGGATGAAAAACTGTTTTTT
.	TRBV11-1	TRBD1	TRBJ2-7	CASSSGDRGEQYF	TGTGCCAGCAGCTCGGGGGACAGGGGTGAGCAGTACTTC
few	TRBV5-1	.	TRBJ1-1	CASSLSSVNTEAFF	TGCGCCAGCAGCTTGTCCTCGGTGAACACTGAAGCTTTCTTT
once	TRBV6-6	TRBD2	TRBJ2-5	CASSYGGVQETQYF	TGTGCCAGCAGTTATGGGGGGGTACAAGAGACCCAGTACTTC